These 26 T cell receptor beta chains share one sample of origin, sequenced in a study of shared clonotypes between healthy human individuals. Some clones are missing from TCRdb's copy, which holds only in-frame ones; the method was immunoSEQ multiplex PCR. The data hold fewer than 1.6 million clones, with around 98.5% observed a single time. Source material: naive CD4+ T cells sorted from blood. As to subset: CD45RA+ positively selected. The receptors here all came from a man aged 25 to 45 in good health.

This chain connects TRBV6-5 to TRBJ1-4, with D possibly matching TRBD1 (6 bases). CDR1 is MNHEY and CDR2 is SVGAGI in the germline V gene. This CDR3 comprises 13 residues. The V end lost 6 bases, the J end lost 4 bases, and 9 bases lay between the germline ends. CDR3 loop: CASSRGVNEKLFF. The CDR3 nucleotides are TGTGCCAGCAGCAGGGGCGTTAATGAAAAACTGTTTTTT.

For this clone: Other DNA sequences of this sample code for an identical CDR3. The rearrangement links TRBV7-9 to TRBJ1-3; D call uncertain. V lost 5 bases, J lost 0 bases, and 8 bases lay in between. Germline CDR1 and CDR2: SEHNR and FQNEAQ (reference sequence). This CDR3 is 14 amino acids long. The CDR3 nucleotides read TGTGCCAGCAGCCTCGGGTACTCTGGAAACACCATATATTTT. Protein product: CASSLGYSGNTIYF.

The gene calls are TRBV7-8 and TRBJ2-6; TRBD2 is a possible D gene (6 bases). The CDR3 is made up of 17 amino acids. The V end lost 5 bases, the J end lost 1 base, and 15 bases lay between the germline ends. Germline V CDR1 and CDR2: SGHVS, FQNEAQ. The CDR3 DNA follows: TGTGCCAGCAGCCCCGGGACTGTCGCATCTGGGGCCAACGTCCTGACTTTC. Amino acid sequence: CASSPGTVASGANVLTF.

The chain links TRBV7-9 to TRBJ2-1, with 7 bases fitting TRBD2. The CDR3 covers 12 residues. The V gene's germline CDR1 is SEHNR and CDR2 FQNEAQ (reference sequence). Trimming at V came to 2 bases and at J to 15 bases, leaving 7 bases not matched to a gene. Written as DNA, the CDR3 is TGTGCCAGCAGCTTACAGTCGGGCGGGGGGTTCTTC. Amino acid sequence: CASSLQSGGGFF.

V usage is TRBV9 and J usage is TRBJ2-7; D uncertain. The V end was cut by 2 bases, the J end by 1 base, with 10 bases between. CDR3 size: 14 residues. From germline, CDR1 is SGDLS and CDR2 YYNGEE. The CDR3 DNA follows: TGTGCCAGCAGCGTTTCCCAGAATTCCTACGAGCAGTACTTC. Translating it yields CASSVSQNSYEQYF.

J is TRBJ2-7 and V is TRBV18, with D perhaps TRBD1 or TRBD2 (5 bases each). V was shortened by 3 bases and J by 6 bases, with 18 bases between the two germline ends. Germline V CDR1 and CDR2: KGHSH, LQKENI. The CDR3 covers 15 residues. CDR3 protein: CASSPPGRGSSEQYF. CDR3 nucleotides: TGTGCCAGCTCACCCCCGGGACGGGGTTCTTCCGAGCAGTACTTC. The full variable domain, with the rest looked up from reference TRBV18 and TRBJ2-7, is NAGVMQNPRHLVRRRGQEARLRCSPMKGHSHVYWYRQLPEEGLKFMVYLQKENIIDESGMPKERFSAEFPKEGPSILRIQQVVRGDSAAYFCASSPPGRGSSEQYFGPGTRLTVT.

This clone has just one count. The chain joins TRBV18 to TRBJ2-5; 13 nucleotides line up with TRBD2. The germline gives CDR1 KGHSH, CDR2 LQKENI. Unmatched junction bases numbered 9, after V lost 2 bases and J lost 3 bases. This CDR3 has 18 residues. Here the CDR3 reads CASSPTVGLAGPKETQYF. In DNA form, the CDR3 reads TGTGCCAGCTCACCAACCGTGGGACTAGCGGGACCTAAAGAGACCCAGTACTTC.

This rearrangement joins TRBV7-2 to TRBJ2-3; TRBD2 matches 7 bases. The CDR3 is 17 amino acids. Germline CDR1 reads SGHTA; CDR2 reads FQGNSA. V lost 0 bases and J lost 2; bases outside the gene matches: 8. The DNA for the CDR3 is TGTGCCAGCAGCTTAGCGTCTGCGGGAGCTCTCACAGATACGCAGTATTTT. Translation gives CASSLASAGALTDTQYF. The complete variable domain, with remaining parts taken from reference TRBV7-2 and TRBJ2-3, reads GAGVSQSPSNKVTEKGKDVELRCDPISGHTALYWYRQSLGQGLEFLIYFQGNSAPDKSGLPSDRFSAERTGGSVSTLTIQRTQQEDSAVYLCASSLASAGALTDTQYFGPGTRLTVL.

The rearrangement joins TRBV18 to TRBJ2-1; 7 bases agree with TRBD1. CDR3 size: 18 residues. Trimming took 4 bases from V and 0 from J; bases not matched to a gene: 12. The germline gives CDR1 KGHSH, CDR2 LQKENI. For the CDR3, the DNA is TGTGCCAGCTCACTTCTAGAGGGGGCGAGGAGCTCCTACAATGAGCAGTTCTTC. Protein: CASSLLEGARSSYNEQFF.

This rearrangement joins TRBV18 to TRBJ2-2; 11 bases fit TRBD2. With 5 bases clipped from V and 2 bases from J, the junction kept 10 bases outside the gene matches. From germline, CDR1 is KGHSH and CDR2 LQKENI. This CDR3 spans 18 amino acids. CDR3 nucleotides: TGTGCCAGCTCAGACACTCTAGCGGGAGGACTTAACACCGGGGAGCTGTTTTTT. Amino acids: CASSDTLAGGLNTGELFF.

This sequence joins TRBV5-5 and TRBJ1-1; D is undetermined. Germline CDR1 and CDR2: SGHKS and YYEKEE (reference sequence). V dropped 1 base and J dropped 0 bases, with 10 bases sitting between them. CDR3 length: 15 residues. The CDR3 here is CASSLSPGMNTEAFF. The CDR3 nucleotides are TGTGCCAGCAGCTTGTCCCCCGGGATGAACACTGAAGCTTTCTTT.

The chain carries TRBV11-2 and TRBJ2-2; no firm D call. V shed 1 base and J shed 7 bases, with 10 bases lying between them. Germline V gene lookup returns CDR1 SGHAT and CDR2 FQNNGV. This CDR3 comprises 14 residues. As DNA, the CDR3 is TGTGCCAGCAGCTTAGTGTTGGGCCGCGGGGAGCTGTTTTTT. This translates into CASSLVLGRGELFF.

A note on this clone: The DNA is omitted, as the CDR3 cannot be located on it reliably, and the CDR3 follows TCRdb's listing. V is TRBV5-1 and J is TRBJ2-7. Germline V gene sequence: CDR1 SGHRS, CDR2 YFSETQ. The CDR3 has 24 amino acids, counting both end residues. The CDR3 loop reads CASSSARDPYEQYFGPGTSYEQYF.

The V and J genes are TRBV19 and TRBJ2-7, with D possibly being TRBD2 (6 bases). The CDR3 spans 15 residues. The V gene lost 3 bases and the J gene lost 2 bases, with 14 bases spanning the gap. Germline CDR1 reads LNHDA; CDR2 reads SQIVND (reference sequence). CDR3 bases: TGTGCCAGTAGTATGATGGCGGGAACACCCTACGAGCAGTACTTC. This translates into CASSMMAGTPYEQYF.

CDR3 protein: CASSSTSGTDTQYF. CDR3 nucleotide sequence: TGTGCCAGCAGCTCAACTAGCGGCACAGATACGCAGTATTTT. The J gene is TRBJ2-3, the V gene TRBV14, with TRBD2 matching 7 bases. Losses at the gene ends were 5 bases for V and 1 base for J; bases not matched to a gene: 3. Germline CDR1 and CDR2: SGHDN and FVKESK. The CDR3 totals 14 residues.

A remark on this clone: This specimen includes other DNA sequences encoding the same CDR3. The rearrangement uses TRBV5-4 and TRBJ2-5, with D possibly TRBD2 on 5 matching bases. Per germline, CDR1 SGHNT and CDR2 YYREEE (reference sequence). Trimming stripped 3 bases from V and 2 bases from J, with 8 bases between. CDR3 size: 13 residues. CDR3 DNA: TGTGCCAGCAGCTCGGGGTCTCAAGAGACCCAGTACTTC. Its translation: CASSSGSQETQYF.

The rearrangement links TRBV28 to TRBJ2-1; TRBD2 matches 9 bases. Germline CDR1 MDHEN, CDR2 SYDVKM. Losses at the gene ends were 4 bases for V and 10 bases for J; bases not matched to a gene: 8. The CDR3 totals 14 residues. The CDR3 reads CASSSLAGNREQFF. CDR3 bases: TGTGCCAGCAGTTCTCTAGCGGGGAATCGAGAGCAGTTCTTC.

J is TRBJ1-1 and V is TRBV7-9; weak D call: TRBD1 (5 bases). Germline V lookup: CDR1 SEHNR, CDR2 FQNEAQ (reference sequence). Deletions cut 1 base from V and 7 bases from J, with 7 bases between. The CDR3 covers 12 residues. The DNA of the CDR3 is TGTGCCAGCAGCTTAGAAACAGGTGAAGCTTTCTTT. It encodes CASSLETGEAFF. The full variable domain, completed using reference TRBV7-9 and TRBJ1-1, is DTGVSQNPRHKITKRGQNVTFRCDPISEHNRLYWYRQTLGQGPEFLTYFQNEAQLEKSRLLSDRFSAERPKGSFSTLEIQRTEQGDSAMYLCASSLETGEAFFGQGTRLTVV.

CDR3: CASAANTEAFF. DNA for the CDR3: TGTGCCAGCGCTGCGAACACTGAAGCTTTCTTT. The V gene is TRBV25-1, the J gene TRBJ1-1; no clear D gene. The CDR3 totals 11 residues. Looked up from germline, CDR1 is MGHDK and CDR2 is SYGVNS. V shed 8 bases and J shed 1 base, with 5 bases lying between them.

The V gene is TRBV10-1, the J gene TRBJ2-7; D may match TRBD1 or TRBD2 (5 bases each). This CDR3 spans 13 amino acids. The V gene's germline CDR1 is WNHNN and CDR2 SYGVQD (reference sequence). Trimming left V 8 bases short and J 2 bases short, with 13 bases between. CDR3 sequence: CASSQGPTYEQYF. CDR3 in DNA: TGCGCCAGCTCGCAGGGACCCACCTACGAGCAGTACTTC.

This rearrangement joins TRBV4-2 to TRBJ2-1; D perhaps matches TRBD2 (6 bases). The CDR3 runs to 15 residues. Trimming removed 1 base at V and 1 base at J, with 8 bases between. CDR1 and CDR2 from the germline V gene are LGHNA and YNFKEQ. Here the CDR3 DNA reads TGTGCCAGCAGCCAAGGCCTAGCGTCCTACAATGAGCAGTTCTTC. This translates into CASSQGLASYNEQFF.

The V call is TRBV6-5, the J call TRBJ2-7; TRBD2 aligns across 10 bases. This CDR3 contains 15 residues. V lost 6 bases to trimming and J lost 0 bases; unmatched junction nucleotides: 5. CDR1 is MNHEY, CDR2 SVGAGI, per germline. The CDR3 loop is CASSLTSGISYEQYF. The CDR3 coding sequence is TGTGCCAGCAGCCTAACTAGCGGGATCTCCTACGAGCAGTACTTC.

The chain is built from TRBV10-2 and TRBJ1-1; 9 bases map to TRBD1. The CDR3 runs 14 residues. V shed 6 bases and J 2 bases; nucleotides not matched to a gene: 4. CDR1 and CDR2 (germline): WSHSY, SAAADI. CDR3 nucleotides: TGCGCCAGCAGAAAACAGGGGGCTAACACTGAAGCTTTCTTT. Its protein is CASRKQGANTEAFF.

A single count supports this clone. The chain is built from TRBV9 and TRBJ2-1; 12 nucleotides agree with TRBD2. Germline-derived CDR1 and CDR2 are SGDLS and YYNGEE. J lost 5 bases, V lost 4 bases, and 7 bases had no gene match. The CDR3 is 16 residues long. CDR3 in amino acids: CASSRGLAGIDNEQFF. As DNA, the CDR3 is TGTGCCAGCAGCCGAGGACTAGCGGGAATCGACAATGAGCAGTTCTTC.

The J gene is TRBJ1-1, the V gene TRBV15, with D unclear. The CDR3 runs 14 residues. Germline CDR1 is LNHNV and CDR2 is YYDKDF (reference sequence). The germline V and J ends were trimmed by 6 bases and 1 base, with 12 bases remaining between them. CDR3 coding DNA: TGTGCCACCAGTTTCTCCGGGAGGAACACTGAAGCTTTCTTT. It codes for CATSFSGRNTEAFF.

V and J are TRBV7-9 and TRBJ2-1; D perhaps matches TRBD2 (6 bases). The length of the CDR3 is 15 residues. The V and J ends lost 11 bases and 5 bases respectively, with 22 bases between them. Germline CDR1 reads SEHNR; CDR2 reads FQNEAQ (reference sequence). In nucleotides, the CDR3 is TGTGCCGGTCGGGGCGCCGGGAGTGAAAACAATGAGCAGTTCTTC. It yields the protein CAGRGAGSENNEQFF.